One sample yielded the 22 T cell receptor beta chains listed below, sequenced in a study of blood T cell repertoires in COVID-19. The method was immunoSEQ multiplex PCR; TCRdb's version includes in-frame clones alone and lacks a portion of them. The sample shows 250,000 or so clones, around 86% of them seen only once. The specimen was peripheral blood. The receptors shown here come from a man aged 35-49 years with active or convalescent COVID-19.

The chain joins TRBV5-1 to TRBJ2-3, with 12 bases aligning to TRBD2. This CDR3 comprises 17 residues. CDR1 and CDR2 (germline): SGHRS, YFSETQ. With 4 bases clipped from V and 1 base from J, the junction kept 7 bases outside the gene matches. The CDR3: CASSPGLAGLRTDTQYF. As DNA, the CDR3 is TGCGCCAGCAGCCCTGGACTAGCGGGACTACGCACAGATACGCAGTATTTT.

This chain uses TRBV11-3 with TRBJ2-1; 8 bases map to TRBD2. Germline V gene data show CDR1 as SGHNT and CDR2 as YENEEA. The length of the CDR3 is 16 residues. The junction had 6 bases not matched to a gene; V was cut back by 0 bases and J by 5 bases. This chain's CDR3 is CASSLDSVAGNNEQFF. The CDR3 nucleotides read TGTGCCAGCAGCTTAGATTCGGTAGCGGGAAACAATGAGCAGTTCTTC.

This sequence joins TRBV5-4 and TRBJ2-3; unclear D gene. CDR1 is SGHNT and CDR2 is YYREEE in the germline V gene (reference sequence). The CDR3 spans 14 residues. Trimming left V 0 bases short and J 2 bases short, with 7 bases between. DNA for the CDR3: TGTGCCAGCAGCTTGGCTACGGTCACAGATACGCAGTATTTT. Its translation: CASSLATVTDTQYF.

This clone was seen just once. The chain carries TRBV10-3 and TRBJ2-4; TRBD2 is a possible D gene (6 bases). The CDR3 is 14 residues long. V lost 6 bases, J lost 9 bases, and 18 bases lay in between. CDR1 is ENHRY, CDR2 SYGVKD, per germline. The CDR3, as DNA: TGTGCCATCAGCTCAGGTACTGGAGGGAGCATTCAGTACTTC. It specifies CAISSGTGGSIQYF.

The rearrangement joins TRBV5-1 to TRBJ2-7; the D gene is possibly TRBD2 (6 bases). This CDR3 has 16 residues. From germline, CDR1 is SGHRS and CDR2 YFSETQ. V lost 5 bases and J lost 1, with 19 bases in between. The DNA for the CDR3 is TGCGCCAGCAGTCCCTCCCGGGACTGGGCTTCCTACGAGCAGTACTTC. It is translated as CASSPSRDWASYEQYF.

A single count supports this clone. This sequence joins TRBV9 and TRBJ2-7; 8 nucleotides line up with TRBD1. V was clipped by 5 bases and J by 4 bases; unmatched bases: 8. Germline values: CDR1 SGDLS, CDR2 YYNGEE. The CDR3 is made up of 14 amino acids. The CDR3 region has the DNA TGTGCCAGCAGGCCCGGGACAGGTAGTTACGAGCAGTACTTC. Protein sequence: CASRPGTGSYEQYF. Combining the CDR3 with reference TRBV9 and TRBJ2-7 gives the whole variable domain DSGVTQTPKHLITATGQRVTLRCSPRSGDLSVYWYQQSLDQGLQFLIQYYNGEERAKGNILERFSAQQFPDLHSELNLSSLELGDSALYFCASRPGTGSYEQYFGPGTRLTVT.

The chain recombines TRBV9 with TRBJ2-7, with 9 positions matching TRBD1. CDR3 length equals 14 residues. From germline, CDR1 is SGDLS and CDR2 YYNGEE. V shed 1 base, J shed 7 bases, and the junction held 6 bases outside the gene matches. CDR3: CASSVRGQGKEQYF. The DNA of the CDR3 is TGTGCCAGCAGCGTACGAGGACAGGGGAAAGAGCAGTACTTC.

This rearrangement joins TRBV30 to TRBJ2-7, with TRBD1 matching 7 bases. V shed 3 bases and J 1 base; nucleotides not matched to a gene: 9. Germline V gene data show CDR1 as GTSNPN and CDR2 as SVGIG (reference sequence). CDR3 length: 15 amino acids. In nucleotides, the CDR3 is TGTGCCTGGAGAGGACAGGCCGGTCGTTCCTACGAGCAGTACTTC. It translates to CAWRGQAGRSYEQYF.

This chain joins TRBV2 and TRBJ2-3; possibly TRBD1 for D (5 bases). V dropped 9 bases and J dropped 2 bases, with 15 bases sitting between them. The germline CDR1 and CDR2 sequences are SNHLY and FYNNEI. The CDR3 is 14 amino acids. The CDR3 DNA sequence: TGTGCCAGGTCGGGCAGGGCCCCCACAGATACGCAGTATTTT. This gives the protein CARSGRAPTDTQYF.

There are a few counts of this clone. V and J are TRBV20-1 and TRBJ1-5; no definite D call. CDR1 and CDR2 from the germline V gene are DFQATT and SNEGSKA (reference sequence). The CDR3 spans 11 residues. Between the trimmed V and J ends, which lost 6 bases and 4 bases, there was a span of 7 bases. For the CDR3, the DNA is TGCAGTGCGGGAGTGAATCAGCCCCAGCATTTT. This codes for CSAGVNQPQHF.

The J gene is TRBJ2-7, the V gene TRBV6-1; 13 nucleotides agree with TRBD2. The CDR3 totals 15 residues. The germline gives CDR1 MNHNS, CDR2 SASEGT. The trim removed 2 bases at V and 2 bases at J, leaving 0 bases unmatched. CDR3 loop: CASSETSGGAYEQYF. The CDR3 DNA reads TGTGCCAGCAGTGAAACTAGCGGGGGGGCCTACGAGCAGTACTTC.

The CDR3 bases are TGTGCCATCAGCGGGGACAGCTCCCATCAGCCCCAGCATTTT. Encoded protein: CAISGDSSHQPQHF. This chain links TRBV10-3 with TRBJ1-5, with 7 bases fitting TRBD1. Germline-derived CDR1 and CDR2 are ENHRY and SYGVKD. V was pared by 6 bases and J by 5 bases, with 7 bases of the junction left unmatched. This CDR3 has 14 amino acids.

The chain recombines TRBV6-5 with TRBJ1-5; D perhaps matches TRBD1 (6 bases). This CDR3 is 15 amino acids long. Germline V gives CDR1 MNHEY, CDR2 SVGAGI. The V and J ends lost 2 bases and 7 bases respectively, with 15 bases between them. DNA of the CDR3: TGTGCCAGCAGTTACGGGGGAGGGGGTGGACAGCCCCAGCATTTT. Protein sequence: CASSYGGGGGQPQHF.

The CDR3 nucleotides are TGTGCCAGCAGCTTAGGACTAGCGGGAGACACCGGGGAGCTGTTTTTT. Translating it yields CASSLGLAGDTGELFF. V is TRBV13 and J is TRBJ2-2; 11 bases are shared with TRBD2. Germline CDR1 is PRHDT and CDR2 is FYEKMQ (reference sequence). This CDR3 spans 16 amino acids. After removal of 0 bases from V and 3 bases from J, the junction contained 0 bases not matched to a gene.

This clone has a handful of counts. The chain recombines TRBV11-2 with TRBJ1-2; 7 bases are a match to TRBD1. Germline values: CDR1 SGHAT, CDR2 FQNNGV. CDR3 length equals 15 residues. With V trimmed by 2 bases and J by 2 bases, 5 bases remained unmatched. CDR3 region: CASSLTGQINYGYTF. For the CDR3, the DNA is TGTGCCAGCAGCTTAACGGGACAGATCAACTATGGCTACACCTTC.

The chain carries TRBV14 and TRBJ2-7; 7 nucleotides align to TRBD1. The germline gives CDR1 SGHDN, CDR2 FVKESK. The ends lost 4 bases at V and 3 bases at J; junction bases unmatched: 9. The CDR3 is made up of 15 amino acids. CDR3 residues: CASSRLDRAVYEQYF. The CDR3, as DNA: TGTGCCAGCAGCCGCTTAGACAGGGCGGTCTACGAGCAGTACTTC.

The chain is built from TRBV28 and TRBJ1-2; D is unclear. Germline V gene data show CDR1 as MDHEN and CDR2 as SYDVKM. Trimming took off 11 bases at V and 5 bases at J, with 24 bases between the two ends. This CDR3 spans 15 amino acids. CDR3 protein: CASSRPLGVGYGYTF. CDR3 in DNA: TGTGCCTCTTCAAGGCCTCTCGGGGTAGGGTATGGCTACACCTTC.

J is TRBJ1-5 and V is TRBV6-2 or TRBV6-3; TRBD1 matches at 10 bases. V lost 2 bases to trimming and J lost 2 bases; unmatched junction nucleotides: 6. CDR3 length equals 17 residues. The V gene's germline CDR1 is MNHEY and CDR2 SVGEGT. The CDR3, as DNA: TGTGCCAGCAGTTACGGGACAGGGGTTTTTCGCAATCAGCCCCAGCATTTT. It yields the protein CASSYGTGVFRNQPQHF.

This chain connects TRBV5-1 to TRBJ2-2, with 9 bases identical to TRBD2. The CDR3 length is 16 residues. Trimming at V came to 7 bases and at J to 4 bases, leaving 11 bases not matched to a gene. Germline V gives CDR1 SGHRS, CDR2 YFSETQ. CDR3 nucleotide sequence: TGCGCCAGCCCACCTGGTGCGCGGGAGGGCACCGGGGAGCTGTTTTTT. Its protein is CASPPGAREGTGELFF.

Here the CDR3 reads CASSERGGETQYF. The CDR3 DNA follows: TGTGCCAGCAGTGAGAGGGGAGGAGAGACCCAGTACTTC. The rearrangement links TRBV6-1 to TRBJ2-5; D perhaps matches TRBD2 (6 bases). The germline V gene has CDR1 MNHNS and CDR2 SASEGT. The ends were cut back, 3 bases at V and 4 bases at J, with 9 bases in the middle. The CDR3 extends over 13 amino acids.

The chain employs TRBV9 and TRBJ2-6; 7 bases match TRBD2. This CDR3 is built from 16 residues. The germline CDR1 and CDR2 sequences are SGDLS and YYNGEE. V was pared by 3 bases and J by 2 bases, with 5 bases of the junction left unmatched. The CDR3 DNA reads as TGTGCCAGCAGCGGGGAACGGGAGGCTGGGGCCAACGTCCTGACTTTC. This sequence encodes CASSGEREAGANVLTF.

This sequence joins TRBV24-1 and TRBJ2-1, with 12 bases matching TRBD2. CDR3 length: 19 residues. CDR1 is KGHDR, CDR2 SFDVKD, per germline. V gave up 5 bases and J gave up 2 bases; unmatched junction bases: 12. CDR3 sequence (DNA): TGTGCCACCAGTGCCCCGGGACTAGCGGGTTCCGGGGCCTACAATGAGCAGTTCTTC. Encoded protein: CATSAPGLAGSGAYNEQFF.